A single sample is the source of the 8 T cell receptor beta chains below, sequenced in a study of cytomegalovirus exposure and HLA in healthy donors. It was with 60 Vbeta and 13 Jbeta primers that the PCR ran. Produced via immunoSEQ multiplex PCR; TCRdb's table is partial and in-frame only. Of more than 85,000 clones in the sample, roughly three quarters were seen once. The sequencing input was PBMCs. These TCRs come from a young man in good health and CMV-seronegative.

This clone was counted only a few times. The chain is built from TRBV25-1 and TRBJ2-3; 9 bases are a match to TRBD1. Per the germline V gene, CDR1 is MGHDK and CDR2 is SYGVNS. The CDR3 runs to 17 residues. V lost 4 bases, J lost 3 bases, and 11 bases stayed unmatched. The CDR3 nucleotides read TGTGCCAGCAGTGGGACTTCCCGGGACAGGGAAACAGATACGCAGTATTTT. Its translation is CASSGTSRDRETDTQYF.

The chain uses TRBV28 and TRBJ1-1; D unclear. Germline lookup yields CDR1 MDHEN and CDR2 SYDVKM. The CDR3 runs 15 residues. Trimming removed 6 bases from V and 0 bases from J, with 14 bases in between. Here the CDR3 reads CASSLPPVMNTEAFF. CDR3 nucleotides: TGTGCCAGCAGCTTACCCCCCGTTATGAACACTGAAGCTTTCTTT.

This chain uses TRBV19 with TRBJ2-2; D remains unclear. Trimming shortened V by 3 bases and J by 5 bases, and 10 bases separated the two germline ends. CDR1 is LNHDA, CDR2 SQIVND, per germline (reference sequence). The CDR3 totals 14 residues. This chain's CDR3 is CASSISRSTGELFF. The CDR3 nucleotides read TGTGCCAGTAGTATTTCGCGTAGTACCGGGGAGCTGTTTTTT.

The V call is TRBV7-9, the J call TRBJ2-2; 7 nucleotides line up with TRBD1. This CDR3 has 16 residues. The J segment lost 0 bases and the V segment lost 5 bases, leaving 6 bases of the junction unmatched. Germline CDR1 SEHNR, CDR2 FQNEAQ (reference sequence). The CDR3 reads CASSERTGPNTGELFF. As DNA, the CDR3 is TGTGCCAGCAGCGAACGGACAGGACCGAACACCGGGGAGCTGTTTTTT. Full variable domain (missing parts from reference TRBV7-9 and TRBJ2-2): DTGVSQNPRHKITKRGQNVTFRCDPISEHNRLYWYRQTLGQGPEFLTYFQNEAQLEKSRLLSDRFSAERPKGSFSTLEIQRTEQGDSAMYLCASSERTGPNTGELFFGEGSRLTVL.

J is TRBJ1-1 and V is TRBV9; no clear D gene. Germline-derived CDR1 and CDR2 are SGDLS and YYNGEE. There are 12 residues in the CDR3. V was clipped by 0 bases and J by 7 bases, with 7 bases between them. CDR3 sequence reads: CASSVVSNEAFF. For the CDR3, the DNA is TGTGCCAGCAGCGTAGTGAGTAATGAAGCTTTCTTT.

The J gene is TRBJ2-3, the V gene TRBV7-2, with a possible D match to TRBD2 (6 bases). The V end lost 2 bases, the J end lost 8 bases, and 8 bases lay between the germline ends. There are 12 residues in the CDR3. Germline V gene data show CDR1 as SGHTA and CDR2 as FQGNSA. The CDR3 coding sequence is TGTGCCAGCAGCTTACAGGGAGGTACGCAGTATTTT. Translation: CASSLQGGTQYF.

This chain joins TRBV27 and TRBJ1-5, with D uncertain. The germline V gene has CDR1 MNHEY and CDR2 SMNVEV (reference sequence). This CDR3 spans 15 amino acids. V was pared by 6 bases and J by 2 bases, with 14 bases between. The CDR3 loop is CASSPGSRGNQPQHF. CDR3 coding DNA: TGTGCCAGCAGCCCGGGGAGTAGGGGCAATCAGCCCCAGCATTTT.

J is TRBJ1-4 and V is TRBV4-2; D is unresolved. Trimming removed 3 bases at V and 7 bases at J, with 15 bases between. The CDR3 has 15 residues. Germline CDR1 reads LGHNA; CDR2 reads YNFKEQ. The CDR3, as DNA: TGTGCCAGCAGCCACCCGGCCCTAAGAGGTGAAAAACTGTTTTTT. As protein: CASSHPALRGEKLFF.